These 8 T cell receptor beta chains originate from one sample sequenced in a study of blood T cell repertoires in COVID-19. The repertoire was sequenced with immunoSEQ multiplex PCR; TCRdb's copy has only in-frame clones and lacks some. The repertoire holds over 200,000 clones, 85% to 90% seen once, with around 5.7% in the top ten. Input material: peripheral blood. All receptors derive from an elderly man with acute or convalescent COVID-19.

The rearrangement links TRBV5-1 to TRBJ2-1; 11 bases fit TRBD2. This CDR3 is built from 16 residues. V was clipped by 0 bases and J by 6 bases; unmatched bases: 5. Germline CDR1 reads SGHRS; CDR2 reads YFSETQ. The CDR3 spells CASSLVLAGGRNEQFF. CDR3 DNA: TGCGCCAGCAGCTTGGTCCTAGCGGGAGGCCGCAATGAGCAGTTCTTC.

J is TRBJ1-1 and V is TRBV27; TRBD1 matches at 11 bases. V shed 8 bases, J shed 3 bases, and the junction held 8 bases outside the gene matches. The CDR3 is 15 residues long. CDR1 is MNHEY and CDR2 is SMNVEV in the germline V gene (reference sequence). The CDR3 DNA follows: TGTGCCAGCCGACTAGGACAGGGGGCTTACACTGAAGCTTTCTTT. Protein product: CASRLGQGAYTEAFF.

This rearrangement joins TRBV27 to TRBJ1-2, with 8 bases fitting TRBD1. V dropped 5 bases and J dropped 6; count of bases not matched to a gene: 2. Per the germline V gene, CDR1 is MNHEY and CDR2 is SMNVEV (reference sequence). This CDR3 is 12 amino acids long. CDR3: CASSMTGDGYTF. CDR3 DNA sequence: TGTGCCAGCAGTATGACAGGGGATGGCTACACCTTC.

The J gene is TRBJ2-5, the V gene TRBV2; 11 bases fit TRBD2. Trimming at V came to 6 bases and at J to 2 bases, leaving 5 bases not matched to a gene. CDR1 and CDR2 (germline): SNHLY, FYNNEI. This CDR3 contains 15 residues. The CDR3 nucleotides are TGTGCCAGCAGAGCCGGGACTAGCGGACAAGAGACCCAGTACTTC. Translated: CASRAGTSGQETQYF.

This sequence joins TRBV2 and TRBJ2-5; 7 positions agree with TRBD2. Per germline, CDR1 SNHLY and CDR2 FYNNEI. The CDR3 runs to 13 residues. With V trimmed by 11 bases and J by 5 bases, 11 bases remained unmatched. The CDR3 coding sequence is TGTGCCTCCCACTTACGGGGGGATGAGACCCAGTACTTC. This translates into CASHLRGDETQYF.

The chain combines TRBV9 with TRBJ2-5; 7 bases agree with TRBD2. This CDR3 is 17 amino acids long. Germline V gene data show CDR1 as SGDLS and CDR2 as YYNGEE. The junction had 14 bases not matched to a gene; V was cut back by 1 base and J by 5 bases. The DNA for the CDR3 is TGTGCCAGCAGCGTATCCCCATCTTCGGGAGGCAGGGAGACCCAGTACTTC. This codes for CASSVSPSSGGRETQYF.

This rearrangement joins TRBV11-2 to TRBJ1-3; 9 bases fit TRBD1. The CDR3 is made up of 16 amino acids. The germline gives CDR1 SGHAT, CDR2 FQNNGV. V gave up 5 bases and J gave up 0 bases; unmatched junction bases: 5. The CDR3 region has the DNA TGTGCCAGCAGCCCGGGACAGGGAAGCTCTGGAAACACCATATATTTT. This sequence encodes CASSPGQGSSGNTIYF.

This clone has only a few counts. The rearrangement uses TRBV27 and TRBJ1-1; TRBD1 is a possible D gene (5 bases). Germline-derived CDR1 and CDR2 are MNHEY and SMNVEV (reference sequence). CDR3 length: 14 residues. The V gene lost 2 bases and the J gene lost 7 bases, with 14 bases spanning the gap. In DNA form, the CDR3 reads TGTGCCAGCAGTTTAATTTCAGGGTTTGGTGAAGCTTTCTTT. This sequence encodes CASSLISGFGEAFF.